The 32 T cell receptor beta chains in this list originate from one sample, sequenced in a study of CD8 T cells in Susac syndrome (dated by TCRdb to between 2018 and 2021). Library creation used the immunoSEQ multiplex PCR assay. RNA was extracted with the RNeasy kit and about 0.5 to 1 ug was reverse transcribed using random hexamers. The raw public data were reprocessed by TCRdb itself: fastp quality trimming at Q25, MiXCR clonotype calling, in-frame beta chains only. Rows merge per CDR3 protein into single entries with the most common DNA and genes. Present in this sample are around 170,000 distinct CDR3 sequences, approximately 94% of which were seen just once. The ten largest clones capture more than 0.08% of the sample. Sequencing was done on a sample of CD4+ T cells from PBMCs. These receptors were taken from a human donor with Susac syndrome.

This CDR3 is CASSFPPNEQFF. The CDR3 DNA is TGTGCCAGCAGCTTCCCCCCCAATGAGCAGTTCTTC. The chain joins TRBV5-4 to TRBJ2-1; D is undetermined. The CDR3 has 12 residues. From germline, CDR1 is SGHNT and CDR2 YYREEE (reference sequence). V lost 2 bases to trimming and J lost 6 bases, with 6 bases between them.

The chain is built from TRBV11-2 and TRBJ1-1; possibly TRBD1 for D (6 bases). The V gene's germline CDR1 is SGHAT and CDR2 FQNNGV. The CDR3 has 13 residues. Between the trimmed V and J ends, which lost 4 bases and 8 bases, there was a span of 14 bases. CDR3 in amino acids: CASSSAGEREAFF. The CDR3 bases are TGTGCCAGCAGCTCTGCAGGGGAAAGAGAAGCTTTCTTT.

The CDR3 DNA is TGCAGCGTTGCTCTGAGCTCTGGAAACACCATATATTTT. This encodes CSVALSSGNTIYF. This chain links TRBV29-1 with TRBJ1-3; no clear D gene. Germline-derived CDR1 and CDR2 are SQVTM and ANQGSEA. The V end lost 4 bases, the J end lost 0 bases, and 7 bases lay between the germline ends. There are 13 residues in the CDR3.

The sample holds one count of this clonotype. The V call is TRBV5-1, the J call TRBJ2-7, with 10 bases that match TRBD1. This CDR3 region has 15 residues. V lost 2 bases, J lost 3 bases, and 5 bases stayed unmatched. Germline assignment: CDR1 SGHRS and CDR2 YFSETQ. In DNA form, the CDR3 reads TGCGCCAGCAGCTTCGGACAGGGGGTTGGCTACGAGCAGTACTTC. It encodes CASSFGQGVGYEQYF.

The gene calls are TRBV12-3 or TRBV12-4 and TRBJ1-6; TRBD1 might be the D (6 bases). Trimming removed 5 bases at V and 7 bases at J, with 12 bases between. CDR3 size: 14 residues. CDR3 in amino acids: CASSPRGTNSPLHF. The CDR3 region has the DNA TGTGCCAGCAGTCCCAGGGGAACGAATTCACCCCTCCACTTT.

The chain is built from TRBV12-3 or TRBV12-4 and TRBJ2-5, with 10 bases identical to TRBD2. Losses at the gene ends were 3 bases for V and 5 bases for J; bases not matched to a gene: 9. This CDR3 contains 16 residues. The CDR3 DNA reads TGTGCCAGCAGTTTCTATACTAGCGGGGCGGTGGAGACCCAGTACTTC. Protein product: CASSFYTSGAVETQYF.

This sequence joins TRBV6-2 or TRBV6-3 and TRBJ1-2; a weak D match, TRBD1 (6 bases). Germline V gene sequence: CDR1 MNHEY, CDR2 SVGEGT. V lost 0 bases and J 11 bases, leaving 13 bases between the germline ends. CDR3 length: 13 amino acids. For the CDR3, the DNA is TGTGCCAGCAGTTACTCCGGGACACAGCGTTACACCTTC. As protein: CASSYSGTQRYTF.

The gene calls are TRBV5-1 and TRBJ2-7; tentatively, D is TRBD2 (5 bases). Germline CDR1 is SGHRS and CDR2 is YFSETQ. V lost 0 bases to trimming and J lost 2 bases, with 9 bases between them. There are 14 residues in the CDR3. The CDR3 bases are TGCGCCAGCAGCTTGGCGGGGTCCCCCTACGAGCAGTACTTC. As protein: CASSLAGSPYEQYF.

This clonotype was recorded once. This chain joins TRBV25-1 and TRBJ2-5; TRBD1 matches at 8 bases. Trimming took 1 base from V and 5 from J; bases not matched to a gene: 9. The CDR3 loop spans 16 amino acids. Germline CDR1 reads MGHDK; CDR2 reads SYGVNS. CDR3 sequence (DNA): TGTGCCAGCAGTGAATGGGGTAGACAGGGGAGTGAGACCCAGTACTTC. This gives the protein CASSEWGRQGSETQYF.

V is TRBV20-1 and J is TRBJ2-3; 10 bases match TRBD1. This CDR3 region has 16 residues. CDR1 is DFQATT, CDR2 SNEGSKA, per germline (reference sequence). Trimming removed 0 bases from V and 4 bases from J; junction bases left unmatched: 7. The CDR3 DNA is TGCAGTGCTAGAGATTCCGGGACAGGGGCGCCAGATACGCAGTATTTT. Its translation is CSARDSGTGAPDTQYF.

V gene TRBV30 combines with J gene TRBJ2-2, with a tentative D call TRBD2 (7 bases). The CDR3 spans 16 residues. Deletions cut 8 bases from V and 0 bases from J, with 19 bases between. The V gene's germline CDR1 is GTSNPN and CDR2 SVGIG (reference sequence). CDR3 coding DNA: TGTGCCGCTAGTTTATACGGGGGGCCGAACACCGGGGAGCTGTTTTTT. Its protein is CAASLYGGPNTGELFF.

The rearrangement links TRBV6-2 or TRBV6-3 to TRBJ2-1; 8 nucleotides align to TRBD1. The CDR3 runs to 11 residues. CDR1 is MNHEY, CDR2 SVGEGT, per germline. V shed 6 bases, J shed 12 bases, and the junction held 4 bases outside the gene matches. The CDR3 sequence is CASSQDRGQFF. Written as DNA, the CDR3 is TGTGCCAGCAGCCAAGACAGGGGGCAGTTCTTC.

The chain couples TRBV29-1 to TRBJ1-1; D remains unclear. The CDR3 extends over 11 amino acids. Trimming took off 5 bases at V and 1 base at J, with 5 bases between the two ends. Germline V lookup: CDR1 SQVTM, CDR2 ANQGSEA. The DNA for the CDR3 is TGCAGCGTTCGGGCGAACACTGAAGCTTTCTTT. It codes for CSVRANTEAFF.

This chain links TRBV6-6 with TRBJ2-1; 10 bases map to TRBD2. CDR3 length equals 16 residues. CDR1 MNHNY and CDR2 SVGAGI come from the germline V gene (reference sequence). V lost 1 base to trimming and J lost 6 bases; unmatched junction nucleotides: 6. The CDR3 region has the DNA TGTGCCAGCAGTTACTGGGGAGCGGGGGGGCCCAATGAGCAGTTCTTC. It codes for CASSYWGAGGPNEQFF.

Only one count was recorded for this clonotype. The chain is built from TRBV10-3 and TRBJ2-5, with 7 bases lining up with TRBD2. In germline, CDR1 is ENHRY, CDR2 SYGVKD. The CDR3 consists of 12 residues. The V segment lost 8 bases and the J segment 1 base; nucleotides outside the gene matches: 1. CDR3 amino acids: CAIGGGQETQYF. The CDR3 bases are TGTGCCATCGGGGGGGGCCAAGAGACCCAGTACTTC.

The rearrangement links TRBV4-3 to TRBJ1-1, with a weak D call TRBD1 (6 bases). Trimming stripped 3 bases from V and 2 bases from J, with 10 bases between. The CDR3 has 14 residues. In germline, CDR1 is LGHNA, CDR2 YSLEER. CDR3 protein: CASSHPDSNTEAFF. The CDR3 bases are TGCGCCAGCAGCCACCCGGACAGCAACACTGAAGCTTTCTTT.

The chain joins TRBV6-5 to TRBJ1-1; D gene unclear. Trimming shortened V by 7 bases and J by 2 bases, and 17 bases separated the two germline ends. There are 15 residues in the CDR3. The germline CDR1 and CDR2 sequences are MNHEY and SVGAGI. The CDR3 here is CASTPPEGGNTEAFF. Here the CDR3 DNA reads TGTGCCAGCACACCACCGGAGGGAGGTAACACTGAAGCTTTCTTT.

This clonotype was observed a few times. The chain couples TRBV9 to TRBJ2-3; perhaps D is TRBD1 or TRBD2 (5 bases each). This CDR3 region has 15 residues. Germline V gene sequence: CDR1 SGDLS, CDR2 YYNGEE. V dropped 4 bases and J dropped 3 bases, with 15 bases sitting between them. CDR3 nucleotide sequence: TGTGCCAGCAGCTTGGGACCTACCTCAACAGATACGCAGTATTTT. Its translation is CASSLGPTSTDTQYF.

The chain joins TRBV28 to TRBJ1-2; D not resolved. This CDR3 spans 12 amino acids. Germline V gene sequence: CDR1 MDHEN, CDR2 SYDVKM. Trimming removed 10 bases at V and 2 bases at J, with 11 bases between. The CDR3, as DNA: TGTGCCACCGAGATTGGCAACTATGGCTACACCTTC. It encodes CATEIGNYGYTF.

The rearrangement links TRBV14 to TRBJ1-2; a possible D gene is TRBD1 (6 bases). Trimming took 1 base from V and 5 from J, leaving 17 bases between them. CDR1 is SGHDN and CDR2 is FVKESK in the germline V gene. This CDR3 spans 16 amino acids. For the CDR3, the DNA is TGTGCCAGCAGCCAAGCGACCCGGGGGCCGGGTTATGGCTACACCTTC. Encoded protein: CASSQATRGPGYGYTF. The full variable domain, its missing parts supplied by reference TRBV14 and TRBJ1-2, is EAGVTQFPSHSVIEKGQTVTLRCDPISGHDNLYWYRRVMGKEIKFLLHFVKESKQDESGMPNNRFLAERTGGTYSTLKVQPAELEDSGVYFCASSQATRGPGYGYTFGSGTRLTVV.

As DNA, the CDR3 is TGTGCCAGCAGTTTTTCAGGGGGTAACACTGAAGCTTTCTTT. As protein: CASSFSGGNTEAFF. The chain uses TRBV12-3 or TRBV12-4 and TRBJ1-1, with TRBD1 matching over 7 bases. Trimming at V came to 3 bases and at J to 2 bases, leaving 3 bases not matched to a gene. The CDR3 loop spans 14 amino acids.

The chain is built from TRBV7-9 and TRBJ1-1; the D gene is possibly TRBD1 (6 bases). Trimming shortened V by 5 bases and J by 0 bases, and 13 bases separated the two germline ends. Germline loops: CDR1 SEHNR, CDR2 FQNEAQ (reference sequence). The CDR3 length is 15 residues. This CDR3 reads CASSLSRGVNTEAFF. The CDR3 coding sequence is TGTGCCAGCAGCCTTTCCAGGGGTGTGAACACTGAAGCTTTCTTT. Full variable domain (missing parts from reference TRBV7-9 and TRBJ1-1): DTGVSQNPRHKITKRGQNVTFRCDPISEHNRLYWYRQTLGQGPEFLTYFQNEAQLEKSRLLSDRFSAERPKGSFSTLEIQRTEQGDSAMYLCASSLSRGVNTEAFFGQGTRLTVV.

The chain employs TRBV9 and TRBJ1-1; tentatively, D is TRBD1 (5 bases). This CDR3 region has 14 residues. Deletions cut 0 bases from V and 4 bases from J, with 10 bases between. Per the germline V gene, CDR1 is SGDLS and CDR2 is YYNGEE. The CDR3 loop is CASSVEDTRTEAFF. The CDR3 DNA follows: TGTGCCAGCAGCGTAGAGGACACCCGCACTGAAGCTTTCTTT.

V is TRBV7-2 and J is TRBJ2-1; 7 bases match TRBD1. The trim removed 5 bases at V and 2 bases at J, leaving 6 bases unmatched. CDR1 is SGHTA, CDR2 FQGNSA, per germline. CDR3 length: 15 residues. The CDR3 spells CASSLGQTTYNEQFF. The CDR3, as DNA: TGTGCCAGCAGCCTGGGACAGACCACCTACAATGAGCAGTTCTTC.

This sequence joins TRBV3-1 and TRBJ1-1; no firm D call. CDR1 is LGHDT, CDR2 YNNKEL, per germline (reference sequence). The V end was cut by 1 base, the J end by 3 bases, with 6 bases between. The CDR3 runs to 13 residues. The CDR3 loop is CASSQARDTEAFF. The DNA for the CDR3 is TGTGCCAGCAGCCAAGCCCGGGACACTGAAGCTTTCTTT.

There are a few counts of this clonotype. J is TRBJ2-2 and V is TRBV5-6, with D hard to call. The CDR3 is made up of 13 amino acids. CDR1 and CDR2 (germline): SGHDT, YYEEEE. V was shortened by 0 bases and J by 6 bases, with 6 bases between the two germline ends. The CDR3 here is CASSLDGPGELFF. CDR3 nucleotides: TGTGCCAGCAGCTTGGACGGCCCCGGGGAGCTGTTTTTT.

The chain uses TRBV5-1 and TRBJ1-2; 8 bases fit TRBD1. This CDR3 region has 14 residues. Germline values: CDR1 SGHRS, CDR2 YFSETQ. Unmatched junction bases numbered 10, after V lost 5 bases and J lost 7 bases. The CDR3 DNA reads TGCGCCAGCAGAACTGGACAGGGTCTCTCTGGCTACACCTTC. This translates into CASRTGQGLSGYTF.

The gene calls are TRBV9 and TRBJ1-2, with 8 bases lining up with TRBD1. Germline V CDR1 and CDR2: SGDLS, YYNGEE. The CDR3 is 15 residues long. The ends lost 2 bases at V and 4 bases at J; junction bases unmatched: 7. The CDR3, as DNA: TGTGCCAGCAGCGTCGGGACAGGAAACACCTATGGCTACACCTTC. This gives the protein CASSVGTGNTYGYTF.

The CDR3 DNA sequence: TGTGCCAGCAGCCTGACTCCGGGACAGGGTTCCGAGCAGTACTTC. It is translated as CASSLTPGQGSEQYF. The chain has TRBV12-3 or TRBV12-4 and TRBJ2-7; 9 bases are shared with TRBD1. The ends lost 6 bases at V and 6 bases at J; junction bases unmatched: 12. This CDR3 comprises 15 residues.

The J gene is TRBJ1-2, the V gene TRBV4-1; TRBD1 matches 8 bases. CDR3 length equals 16 residues. V trimming: 3 bases; J trimming: 3 bases; junction bases outside the gene matches: 9. Germline V gives CDR1 MGHRA, CDR2 YSYEKL. This chain's CDR3 is CASSHVGQGEDYGYTF. CDR3 DNA sequence: TGCGCCAGCAGCCACGTCGGACAGGGTGAAGACTATGGCTACACCTTC.

V is TRBV29-1 and J is TRBJ2-7; 10 bases match TRBD1. CDR1 is SQVTM and CDR2 is ANQGSEA in the germline V gene. After removal of 7 bases from V and 5 bases from J, the junction contained 8 bases not matched to a gene. CDR3 length: 13 amino acids. CDR3 amino acids: CSAEGTGVDEQYF. Here the CDR3 DNA reads TGCAGCGCCGAGGGGACAGGGGTGGACGAGCAGTACTTC.

This chain joins TRBV5-1 and TRBJ2-3; 12 bases are shared with TRBD1. V was pared by 4 bases and J by 3 bases, with 6 bases of the junction left unmatched. This CDR3 has 16 residues. The germline V gene encodes CDR1 SGHRS and CDR2 YFSETQ. Written as DNA, the CDR3 is TGCGCCAGCAGCCACGGGGACAGGGGGCCGACAGATACGCAGTATTTT. This translates into CASSHGDRGPTDTQYF.